Below, 8 T cell receptor beta chains from the same sample are listed, as sequenced in a study of T cells after posttransplantation cyclophosphamide. Cyclophosphamide on days +3 and +4 followed busulfan-fludarabine conditioning and a marrow graft. TCRdb's copy holds only in-frame clones and misses some; the assay was immunoSEQ multiplex PCR. This table holds more than 9,000 clones with no singletons; the top ten claim less than 30%. The sequences come from PBMCs, collected after allogeneic stem cell transplant with posttransplant cyclophosphamide. Receptors originate from a female patient aged 40 to 55 who received an allogeneic stem cell transplant from a related donor, was CMV-positive, and had no GVHD. Some T cells may be provided by the graft donor.

This clone showed up many times. The genes are TRBV5-1 and TRBJ2-2; 8 bases agree with TRBD1. The CDR3 is made up of 16 amino acids. Germline loops: CDR1 SGHRS, CDR2 YFSETQ. The trim removed 4 bases at V and 0 bases at J, leaving 5 bases unmatched. CDR3 loop: CASSPRTGSNTGELFF. The CDR3 DNA reads as TGCGCCAGCAGCCCCAGGACAGGGTCGAACACCGGGGAGCTGTTTTTT.

Many counts were recorded for this clone. The V call is TRBV18, the J call TRBJ1-1; D not resolved. Germline V gene lookup returns CDR1 KGHSH and CDR2 LQKENI. V shed 4 bases and J shed 4 bases, with 7 bases lying between them. This CDR3 has 12 amino acids. This CDR3 reads CASSHPGTEAFF. In DNA form, the CDR3 reads TGTGCCAGCTCACACCCGGGCACTGAAGCTTTCTTT.

This clone was observed at least ten times. The genes are TRBV5-4 and TRBJ2-7, with 9 bases identical to TRBD2. The V segment lost 4 bases and the J segment 0 bases; nucleotides outside the gene matches: 8. The CDR3 sequence is 16 residues long. CDR1 SGHNT and CDR2 YYREEE come from the germline V gene (reference sequence). The CDR3: CASSRAGGEDSYEQYF. The CDR3 region has the DNA TGTGCCAGCAGCAGAGCGGGGGGCGAAGACTCCTACGAGCAGTACTTC.

This clone was detected a few times. V gene TRBV5-1 combines with J gene TRBJ2-5; D not resolved. This CDR3 region has 14 residues. From germline, CDR1 is SGHRS and CDR2 YFSETQ. V was trimmed by 2 bases and J by 3 bases, leaving 11 bases between them. The CDR3 DNA reads as TGCGCCAGCAGCTTAGGGTCCGGCAAAGAGACCCAGTACTTC. This codes for CASSLGSGKETQYF.

This clone was seen many times. The rearrangement links TRBV6-1 to TRBJ1-6; D possibly corresponds to TRBD1 (5 bases). The ends were cut back, 11 bases at V and 6 bases at J, with 17 bases in the middle. There are 14 residues in the CDR3. The germline gives CDR1 MNHNS, CDR2 SASEGT. The CDR3 DNA reads as TGTGCCGCAAGCGGGGCGCCGGGTAATTCACCCCTCCACTTT. This codes for CAASGAPGNSPLHF.

The chain joins TRBV11-2 to TRBJ2-2, with D possibly TRBD2 on 7 matching bases. V was shortened by 6 bases and J by 1 base, with 12 bases between the two germline ends. The V gene's germline CDR1 is SGHAT and CDR2 FQNNGV. The CDR3 length is 15 residues. The CDR3 here is CASREGGVNTGELFF. The DNA for the CDR3 is TGTGCCAGCAGGGAGGGGGGGGTGAACACCGGGGAGCTGTTTTTT.

This clone was counted many times. Written as DNA, the CDR3 is TGTGCCTCCGGGACAGGGTCCCTAGCGGGGTACAATGAGCAGTTCTTC. Translating it yields CASGTGSLAGYNEQFF. The chain couples TRBV7-2 to TRBJ2-1; D assignment may be TRBD1 or TRBD2 (9 bases each). The germline CDR1 and CDR2 sequences are SGHTA and FQGNSA. The V end was cut by 11 bases, the J end by 4 bases, with 24 bases between. The CDR3 covers 16 residues.

This clone was seen at least ten times. J is TRBJ1-6 and V is TRBV11-2, with a possible D match to TRBD1 (6 bases). V lost 2 bases, J lost 0 bases, and 14 bases lay in between. The germline V gene has CDR1 SGHAT and CDR2 FQNNGV. The CDR3 runs to 18 residues. CDR3 sequence: CASSLTTGSSSYNSPLHF. The CDR3 region has the DNA TGTGCCAGCAGCTTAACTACAGGGTCCAGCTCCTATAATTCACCCCTCCACTTT.